Listed below are T cell receptor beta chains from one sample, sequenced in a study of shared clonotypes between healthy human individuals. Profiled with immunoSEQ multiplex PCR; TCRdb holds only in-frame clones, not every one. Of a few hundred thousand clones in the sample, around nine tenths were seen once. Sequencing was performed on memory CD8+ T cells sorted from blood. The receptors derive from a man aged 18 to 29 in good health. Each CDR3 is given with its conserved first and last residue. Fields, in order: CDR3 protein, CDR3 DNA, clone size, V gene, D gene, J gene. The D gene is left open where the match is weak. The size field is filled for only some rows; it gives once, few, many or a size class.

CDR3: CASSPERDTQYF
DNA: TGTGCCAGCAGCCCCGAGAGAGATACGCAGTATTTT
size: -
V: TRBV11-2
D: -
J: TRBJ2-3

CDR3: CASTLQGYNEQFF
DNA: TGTGCCAGCACGTTGCAGGGCTACAATGAGCAGTTCTTC
size: -
V: TRBV11-2
D: -
J: TRBJ2-1

CDR3: CASGPEYRQETQYF
DNA: TGCGCCAGCGGGCCGGAATACCGCCAAGAGACCCAGTACTTC
size: -
V: TRBV10-2
D: -
J: TRBJ2-5

CDR3: CASSQYNEQFF
DNA: TGTGCCAGCAGCCAATACAATGAGCAGTTCTTC
size: -
V: TRBV27
D: -
J: TRBJ2-1

CDR3: CASGAGADSTGELFF
DNA: TGTGCCAGCGGGGCCGGGGCCGATTCCACCGGGGAGCTGTTTTTT
size: -
V: TRBV6-6
D: -
J: TRBJ2-2

CDR3: CASSLSGTGELFF
DNA: TGTGCCAGCAGCTTATCTGGCACCGGGGAGCTGTTTTTT
size: -
V: TRBV7-6
D: -
J: TRBJ2-2

CDR3: CASSGPSGRSEQYF
DNA: TGTGCCAGCAGTGGGCCGTCAGGGCGCAGCGAGCAGTACTTC
size: -
V: TRBV2
D: -
J: TRBJ2-7

CDR3: CASSEYGTGGKENEQFF
DNA: TGTGCCAGCAGTGAATATGGGACAGGGGGCAAAGAGAATGAGCAGTTCTTC
size: -
V: TRBV25-1
D: TRBD1
J: TRBJ2-1

CDR3: CASSPRPPGETQYF
DNA: TGTGCCAGCAGTCCGCGGCCCCCCGGGGAGACCCAGTACTTC
size: -
V: TRBV6-6
D: -
J: TRBJ2-5

CDR3: CASSPLETGGTQPQHF
DNA: TGTGCCAGCTCACCACTAGAGACAGGGGGAACTCAGCCCCAGCATTTT
size: few
V: TRBV18
D: TRBD1
J: TRBJ1-5

CDR3: CAWRWPKETQYF
DNA: TGTGCCTGGCGATGGCCCAAGGAGACCCAGTACTTC
size: -
V: TRBV30
D: -
J: TRBJ2-5

CDR3: CASSFTTGGHYGYTF
DNA: TGCGCCAGCAGCTTTACGACAGGGGGCCACTATGGCTACACCTTC
size: -
V: TRBV5-1
D: TRBD1
J: TRBJ1-2

CDR3: CASSYRTGGVETQYF
DNA: TGTGCCAGCAGTTACCGGACAGGCGGGGTTGAGACCCAGTACTTC
size: -
V: TRBV6-5
D: -
J: TRBJ2-5

CDR3: CASSAVTGVPEAFF
DNA: TGTGCCAGCAGCGCGGTTACAGGGGTCCCTGAAGCTTTCTTT
size: -
V: TRBV7-9
D: TRBD1
J: TRBJ1-1

CDR3: CASSLYTSGLSSYNEQFF
DNA: TGCGCCAGCAGCTTGTATACTAGCGGGCTAAGCTCCTACAATGAGCAGTTCTTC
size: -
V: TRBV5-1
D: TRBD2
J: TRBJ2-1

CDR3: CASSGGGYNEQFF
DNA: TGTGCCAGCAGCGGCGGGGGATACAATGAGCAGTTCTTC
size: once
V: TRBV9
D: TRBD2
J: TRBJ2-1

CDR3: CASSLAVPGWVPDYGYTF
DNA: TGTGCCAGCAGCTTAGCTGTCCCAGGATGGGTACCGGACTATGGCTACACCTTC
size: -
V: TRBV7-9
D: -
J: TRBJ1-2

CDR3: CASSDAHRGKTGELFF
DNA: TGTGCCAGCAGCGACGCCCACAGGGGAAAAACCGGGGAGCTGTTTTTT
size: -
V: TRBV7-6
D: TRBD1
J: TRBJ2-2

CDR3: CASSEFNRVEQYF
DNA: TGTGCCAGCAGTGAATTCAACAGAGTAGAGCAGTACTTC
size: -
V: TRBV25-1
D: -
J: TRBJ2-5

CDR3: CASTVAGPYEQYF
DNA: TGCGCCAGTACAGTAGCGGGACCGTACGAGCAGTACTTC
size: -
V: TRBV10-2
D: TRBD2
J: TRBJ2-7

CDR3: CASSHYLQTGGPYEQYF
DNA: TGCGCCAGCAGCCACTACCTTCAGACAGGGGGACCATACGAGCAGTACTTC
size: -
V: TRBV4-1
D: TRBD1
J: TRBJ2-7

CDR3: CASSETGLPYTEAFF
DNA: TGTGCCAGCAGCGAAACCGGCCTCCCTTACACTGAAGCTTTCTTT
size: many
V: TRBV9
D: -
J: TRBJ1-1

CDR3: CASSPTPGQTEAFF
DNA: TGCGCCAGCAGTCCAACCCCGGGACAGACTGAAGCTTTCTTT
size: -
V: TRBV5-1
D: TRBD1
J: TRBJ1-1

CDR3: CASSIFYEGTKTEAFF
DNA: TGTGCCAGTAGTATATTTTATGAGGGAACAAAAACCGAAGCTTTCTTT
size: -
V: TRBV19
D: -
J: TRBJ1-1

CDR3: CASSQDYRGYEQYF
DNA: TGTGCCAGCAGCCAGGATTACAGGGGTTACGAGCAGTACTTC
size: -
V: TRBV14
D: TRBD1
J: TRBJ2-7

CDR3: CASSPTLLTGGVEAFF
DNA: TGTGCCAGCAGTCCGACTTTATTGACAGGCGGGGTAGAAGCTTTCTTT
size: -
V: TRBV27
D: -
J: TRBJ1-1

CDR3: CSVERGGSRYEQYF
DNA: TGCAGCGTTGAACGGGGCGGGAGCCGCTACGAGCAGTACTTC
size: -
V: TRBV29-1
D: TRBD2
J: TRBJ2-7

CDR3: CASSVEGPGANYGYTF
DNA: TGTGCCAGCAGCGTAGAGGGTCCGGGAGCTAACTATGGCTACACCTTC
size: -
V: TRBV9
D: -
J: TRBJ1-2

CDR3: CASSPSQTSGRTGELFF
DNA: TGTGCCAGCAGCCCATCCCAGACTAGCGGGAGAACCGGGGAGCTGTTTTTT
size: -
V: TRBV9
D: TRBD2
J: TRBJ2-2

CDR3: CASSPDLTYNEQFF
DNA: TGTGCCAGCTCTCCGGACCTCACCTACAATGAGCAGTTCTTC
size: -
V: TRBV18
D: -
J: TRBJ2-1

CDR3: CASSEDLISPLHF
DNA: TGTGCCAGCAGCGAAGATCTAATTTCACCCCTCCACTTT
size: many
V: TRBV9
D: -
J: TRBJ1-6

CDR3: CASSEPLGGRETQYF
DNA: TGTGCCAGCAGTGAGCCCCTTGGGGGCCGAGAGACCCAATACTTC
size: once
V: TRBV6-4
D: -
J: TRBJ2-5

CDR3: CASSQERTTDTQYF
DNA: TGTGCCAGCAGCCAAGAGCGGACCACAGATACGCAGTATTTT
size: -
V: TRBV14
D: -
J: TRBJ2-3

CDR3: CATSRDTAGGTYEQYF
DNA: TGTGCCACCAGCAGAGATACGGCGGGAGGCACCTACGAGCAGTACTTC
size: -
V: TRBV15
D: TRBD2
J: TRBJ2-7

CDR3: CASSPQLGTGEETQYF
DNA: TGTGCCAGCTCACCACAGTTGGGGACAGGGGAAGAGACCCAGTACTTC
size: -
V: TRBV18
D: TRBD1
J: TRBJ2-5

CDR3: CASSLFTGPNTGELFF
DNA: TGTGCCAGCAGCTTATTCACGGGGCCGAACACCGGGGAGCTGTTTTTT
size: -
V: TRBV7-2
D: -
J: TRBJ2-2

CDR3: CASSLPTTGANVLTF
DNA: TGTGCCAGCAGCTTACCCACCACTGGGGCCAACGTCCTGACTTTC
size: -
V: TRBV7-3
D: -
J: TRBJ2-6

CDR3: CASSFGQGKYEQYF
DNA: TGTGCCAGCAGCTTTGGACAGGGGAAGTACGAGCAGTACTTC
size: -
V: TRBV7-9
D: TRBD1
J: TRBJ2-7

CDR3: CASSQLALVDQETQYF
DNA: TGTGCCAGCAGCCAACTAGCCCTCGTAGACCAAGAGACCCAGTACTTC
size: -
V: TRBV11-2
D: -
J: TRBJ2-5

CDR3: CASSPSEDWGTQYF
DNA: TGTGCCAGCAGCCCCTCCGAAGACTGGGGGACCCAGTACTTC
size: -
V: TRBV5-6
D: -
J: TRBJ2-5